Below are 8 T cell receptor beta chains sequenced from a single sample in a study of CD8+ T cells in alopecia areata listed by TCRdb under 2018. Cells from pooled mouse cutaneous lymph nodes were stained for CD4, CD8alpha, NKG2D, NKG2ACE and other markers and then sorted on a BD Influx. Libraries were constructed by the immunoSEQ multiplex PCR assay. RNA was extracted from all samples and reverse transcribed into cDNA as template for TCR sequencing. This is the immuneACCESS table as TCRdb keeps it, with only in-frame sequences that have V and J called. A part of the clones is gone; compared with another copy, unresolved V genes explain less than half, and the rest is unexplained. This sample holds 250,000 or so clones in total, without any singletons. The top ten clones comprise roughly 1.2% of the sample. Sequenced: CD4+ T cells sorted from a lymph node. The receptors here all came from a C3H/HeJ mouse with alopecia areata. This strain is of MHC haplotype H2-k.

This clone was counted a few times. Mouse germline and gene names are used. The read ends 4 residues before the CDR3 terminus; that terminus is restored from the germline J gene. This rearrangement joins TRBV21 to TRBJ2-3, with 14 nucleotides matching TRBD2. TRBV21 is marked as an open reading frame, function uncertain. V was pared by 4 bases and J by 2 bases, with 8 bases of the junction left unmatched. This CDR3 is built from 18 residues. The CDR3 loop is CASSLSGTGGAIAETLYF. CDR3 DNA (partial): TGTGCTAGCAGTCTCTCCGGGACTGGGGGGGCGATTGCAGAA.

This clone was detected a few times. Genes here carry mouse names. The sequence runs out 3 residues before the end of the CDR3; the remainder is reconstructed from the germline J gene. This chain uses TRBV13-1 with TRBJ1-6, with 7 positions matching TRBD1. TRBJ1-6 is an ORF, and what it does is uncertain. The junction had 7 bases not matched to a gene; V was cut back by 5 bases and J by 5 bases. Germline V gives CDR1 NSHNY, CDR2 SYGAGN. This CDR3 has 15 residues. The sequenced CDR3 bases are TGTGCCAGCAGACGGGACAGAATAAATAATTCGCCC. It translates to CASRRDRINNSP. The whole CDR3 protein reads CASRRDRINNSPLYF.

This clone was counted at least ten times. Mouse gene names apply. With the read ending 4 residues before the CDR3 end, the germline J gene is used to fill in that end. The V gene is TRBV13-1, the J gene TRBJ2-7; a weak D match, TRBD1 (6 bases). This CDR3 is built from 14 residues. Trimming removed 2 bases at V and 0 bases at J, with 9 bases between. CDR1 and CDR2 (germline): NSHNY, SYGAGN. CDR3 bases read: TGTGCCAGCAGTGACACAGGGCTCTCCTAT. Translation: CASSDTGLSY. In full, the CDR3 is CASSDTGLSYEQYF.

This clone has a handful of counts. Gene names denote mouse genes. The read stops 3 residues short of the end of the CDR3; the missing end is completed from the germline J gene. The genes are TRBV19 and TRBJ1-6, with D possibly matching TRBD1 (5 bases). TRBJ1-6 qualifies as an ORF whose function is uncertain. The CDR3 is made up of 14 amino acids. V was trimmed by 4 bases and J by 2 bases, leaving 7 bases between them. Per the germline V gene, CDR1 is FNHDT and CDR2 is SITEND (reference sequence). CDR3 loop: CASSPTAYNSPLYF. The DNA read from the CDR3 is TGTGCCAGCAGTCCGACAGCCTATAATTCGCCC.

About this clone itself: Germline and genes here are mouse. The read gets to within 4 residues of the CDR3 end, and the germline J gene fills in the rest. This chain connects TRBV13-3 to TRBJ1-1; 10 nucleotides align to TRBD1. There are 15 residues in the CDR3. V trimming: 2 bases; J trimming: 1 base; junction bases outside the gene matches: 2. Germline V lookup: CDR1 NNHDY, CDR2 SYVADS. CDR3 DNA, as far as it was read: TGTGCCAGCAGTGAGCGGGACAGGGGAAACACA. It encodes CASSERDRGNT. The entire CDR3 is CASSERDRGNTEVFF.

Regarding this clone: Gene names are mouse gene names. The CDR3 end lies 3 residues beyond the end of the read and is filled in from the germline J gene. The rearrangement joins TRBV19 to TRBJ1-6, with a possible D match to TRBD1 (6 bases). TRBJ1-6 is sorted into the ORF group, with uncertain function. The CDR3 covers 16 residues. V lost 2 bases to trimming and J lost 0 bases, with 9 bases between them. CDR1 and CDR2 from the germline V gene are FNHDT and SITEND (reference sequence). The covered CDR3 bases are TGTGCCAGCAGTATCTGGGACAATTCCTATAATTCGCCC. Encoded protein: CASSIWDNSYNSP. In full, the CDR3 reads CASSIWDNSYNSPLYF.

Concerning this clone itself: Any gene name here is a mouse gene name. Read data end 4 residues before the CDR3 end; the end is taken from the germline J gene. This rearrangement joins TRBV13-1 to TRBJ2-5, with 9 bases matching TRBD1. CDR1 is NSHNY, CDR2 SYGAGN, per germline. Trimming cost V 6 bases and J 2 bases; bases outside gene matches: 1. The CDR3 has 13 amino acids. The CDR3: CASKTGGQDTQYF. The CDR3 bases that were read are TGTGCCAGCAAGACAGGGGGCCAAGAC.

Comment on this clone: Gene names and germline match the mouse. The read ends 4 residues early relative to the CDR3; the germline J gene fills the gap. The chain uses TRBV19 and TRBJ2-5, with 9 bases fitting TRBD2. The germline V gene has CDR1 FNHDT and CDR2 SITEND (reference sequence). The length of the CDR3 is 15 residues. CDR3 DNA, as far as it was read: TGTGCCAGCAGTACCACCGGTGGGGGGGCCGAC. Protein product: CASSTTGGGAD. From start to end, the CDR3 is CASSTTGGGADTQYF.